The entry that follows covers one T cell receptor beta chain sequence. It has no known antigen specificity. One base away there is no much larger clone; base qualities are not given. This sample is part of a study of blood T cell repertoires in COVID-19 (dated by TCRdb to the early 2020s). With respect to the entire study: Collaborator samples came from the United States, Italy and Spain and covered acute and convalescent phases of COVID-19. The prospective study material was composed of cDNA or gDNA derived from T cells, B-cell-depleted T cells, or PBMCs. Subjects who had been exposed to COVID-19, were actively infected with it, or had recovered from it provided the deeply sampled blood TCRbeta repertoires that made up the dataset. The repertoires were made available in a free public database intended to serve as a resource for research on the immune response to SARS-CoV-2. Samples were obtained from the ongoing ImmuneRACE study (first 160 participants) and from roughly 1,300 subjects provided by 6 global collaborators. Nearly every sample came with metadata listing a de-identified subject ID, COVID-19 status, age in years and sex. HLA class I and class II types, where available, came from metadata supplied by the sample provider rather than from assay-based typing. What the research found in general, with its limitations: The amount of clinical and demographic metadata varied by source and participant and was provided uncurated.

TCRbeta CDR3 regions were amplified from genomic DNA using the immunoSEQ Assay, a bias-controlled multiplex PCR. Per the original workflow: The number of nucleated cells in each sample was estimated from the amplification of reference gene primers within the assay. Sequence reads were collapsed and filtered to measure the absolute abundance of every unique TCRbeta CDR3 rearrangement. Productive Simpson clonality was computed per sample as the square root of Simpson's diversity index over productive rearrangements. TCRdb re-hosts the immuneACCESS table, in-frame sequences only. Its copies lack some clones; in the studies checked, an unresolved V gene accounts for under half of them, and the cause for the rest is not known. From that table come the V and J calls and clone size; the DNA was used to work out D and trimming. The sample has approximately 150,000 clones on record, approximately 81% of them singletons. The top ten clonotypes cover around 6% of the sample.

Participants in the prospective study were aged about 18 to 95 years, lived in 20 to 30 United States geographic areas, and enrolled through a virtual design. To assign participants to cohorts, the prospective study relied on clinical history that participants themselves reported in a screening survey and a study questionnaire. In the prospective study, whole blood, serum and a nasopharyngeal or oropharyngeal swab were collected from each participant by mobile phlebotomists. Prospective study participants could optionally give additional blood draws and questionnaires over a roughly 2-month period. Before DNA extraction, blood samples from the prospective study were shipped at room temperature or frozen. The germline V gene (reference sequence) specifies SEHNR as CDR1 and FQNEAQ as CDR2. The CDR3, cysteine through phenylalanine, is 15 amino acids long. Only the CDR3 region is kept as DNA, spanning 45 bases read in frame from base 1. At the junction V is shortened by 5 bases and J by 4 bases, with 14 bases in between.

This receptor chain uses TRBV7-9 and TRBJ2-2; a tentative D call is TRBD1 (5 bases match). This receptor was taken from a woman aged 35 to 49 with acute COVID-19. The sequenced sample consisted of PBMCs or T cells enriched from blood (not recorded which). The nucleotides are TGTGCCAGCAGCCCCAGGGTTTCGGCCACCGGGGAGCTGTTTTTT. It translates as CASSPRVSATGELFF. Where the CDR3 stops, the reference TRBV7-9 and TRBJ2-2 genes take over; the full variable domain is DTGVSQNPRHKITKRGQNVTFRCDPISEHNRLYWYRQTLGQGPEFLTYFQNEAQLEKSRLLSDRFSAERPKGSFSTLEIQRTEQGDSAMYLCASSPRVSATGELFFGEGSRLTVL.